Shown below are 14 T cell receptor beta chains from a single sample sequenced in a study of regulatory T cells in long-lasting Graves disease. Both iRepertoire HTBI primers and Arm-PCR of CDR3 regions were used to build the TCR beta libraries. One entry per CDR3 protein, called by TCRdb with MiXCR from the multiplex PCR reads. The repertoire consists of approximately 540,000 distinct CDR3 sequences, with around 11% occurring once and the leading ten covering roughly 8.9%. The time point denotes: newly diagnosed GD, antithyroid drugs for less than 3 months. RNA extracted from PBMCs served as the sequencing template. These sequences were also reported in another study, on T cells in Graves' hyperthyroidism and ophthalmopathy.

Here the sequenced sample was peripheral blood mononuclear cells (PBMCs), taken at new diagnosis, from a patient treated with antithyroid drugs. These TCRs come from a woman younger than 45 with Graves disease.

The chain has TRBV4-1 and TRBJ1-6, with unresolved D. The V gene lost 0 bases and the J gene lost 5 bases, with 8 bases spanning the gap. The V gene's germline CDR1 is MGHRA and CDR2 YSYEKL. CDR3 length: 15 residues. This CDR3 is CASSQDLRDNSPLHF. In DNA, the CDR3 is TGCGCCAGCAGCCAAGATTTGCGGGATAATTCACCCCTCCACTTT.

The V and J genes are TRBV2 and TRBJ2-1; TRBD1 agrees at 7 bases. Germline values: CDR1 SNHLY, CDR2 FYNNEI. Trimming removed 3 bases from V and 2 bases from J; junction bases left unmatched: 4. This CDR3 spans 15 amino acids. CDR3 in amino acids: CASSDGQGAYNEQFF. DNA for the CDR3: TGTGCCAGCAGTGACGGCCAGGGGGCCTACAATGAGCAGTTCTTC.

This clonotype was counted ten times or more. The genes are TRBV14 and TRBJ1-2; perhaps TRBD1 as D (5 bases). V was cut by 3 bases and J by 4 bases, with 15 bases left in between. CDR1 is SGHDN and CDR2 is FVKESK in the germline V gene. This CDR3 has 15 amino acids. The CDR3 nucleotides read TGTGCCAGCAGCCAGAGCGTCCGGGACTTCTATGGCTACACCTTC. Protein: CASSQSVRDFYGYTF.

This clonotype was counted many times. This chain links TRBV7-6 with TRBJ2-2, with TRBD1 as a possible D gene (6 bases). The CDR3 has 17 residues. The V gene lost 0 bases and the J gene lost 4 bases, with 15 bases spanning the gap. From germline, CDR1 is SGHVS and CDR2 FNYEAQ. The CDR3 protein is CASSLAIVGTFTGELFF. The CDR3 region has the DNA TGTGCCAGCAGCTTAGCGATAGTAGGGACATTCACCGGGGAGCTGTTTTTT.

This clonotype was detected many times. The CDR3 coding sequence is TGTGCCAGTAGTAGTCTAGCGGGATCTGGTGAGCAGTACTTC. The encoded protein is CASSSLAGSGEQYF. The chain has TRBV19 and TRBJ2-7; 9 bases agree with TRBD2. V lost 4 bases and J lost 7; bases outside the gene matches: 8. The CDR3 totals 14 residues. Germline V gene lookup returns CDR1 LNHDA and CDR2 SQIVND (reference sequence).

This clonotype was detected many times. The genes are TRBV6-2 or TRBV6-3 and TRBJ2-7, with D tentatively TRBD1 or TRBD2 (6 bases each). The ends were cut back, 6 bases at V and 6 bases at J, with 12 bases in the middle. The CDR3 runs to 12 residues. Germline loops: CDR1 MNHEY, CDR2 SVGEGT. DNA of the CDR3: TGTGCCAGCAGCCTAAAGGGGGGCGAGCAGTACTTC. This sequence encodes CASSLKGGEQYF.

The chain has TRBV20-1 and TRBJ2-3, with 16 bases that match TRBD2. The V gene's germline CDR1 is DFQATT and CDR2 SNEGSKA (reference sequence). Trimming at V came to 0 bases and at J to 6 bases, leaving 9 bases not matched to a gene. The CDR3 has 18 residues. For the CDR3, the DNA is TGCAGTGCTAGAGATCCTGGGACTAGCGGGAGGGCCGCGGATACGCAGTATTTT. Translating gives CSARDPGTSGRAADTQYF.

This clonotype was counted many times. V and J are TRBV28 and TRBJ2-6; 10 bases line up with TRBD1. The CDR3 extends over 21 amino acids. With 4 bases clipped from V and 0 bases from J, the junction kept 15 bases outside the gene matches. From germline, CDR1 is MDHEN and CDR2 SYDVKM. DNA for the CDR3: TGTGCCAGCAGTTCCCGACAGGGGGCGGTGGCCTCTCTCTCTGGGGCCAACGTCCTGACTTTC. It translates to CASSSRQGAVASLSGANVLTF. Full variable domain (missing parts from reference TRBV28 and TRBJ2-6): DVKVTQSSRYLVKRTGEKVFLECVQDMDHENMFWYRQDPGLGLRLIYFSYDVKMKEKGDIPEGYSVSREKKERFSLILESASTNQTSMYLCASSSRQGAVASLSGANVLTFGAGSRLTVL.

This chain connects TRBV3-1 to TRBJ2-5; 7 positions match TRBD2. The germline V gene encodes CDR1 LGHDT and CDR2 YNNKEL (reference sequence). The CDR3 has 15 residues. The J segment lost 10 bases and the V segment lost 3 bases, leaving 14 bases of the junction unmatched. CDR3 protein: CASSHDFTSAIDQYF. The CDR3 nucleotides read TGTGCCAGCAGCCATGATTTTACTAGCGCGATAGACCAGTACTTC.

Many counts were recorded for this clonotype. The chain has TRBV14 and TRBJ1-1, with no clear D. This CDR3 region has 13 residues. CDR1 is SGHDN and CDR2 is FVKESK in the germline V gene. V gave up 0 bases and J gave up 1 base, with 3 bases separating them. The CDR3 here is CASSQDWNTEAFF. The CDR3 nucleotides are TGTGCCAGCAGCCAAGATTGGAACACTGAAGCTTTCTTT. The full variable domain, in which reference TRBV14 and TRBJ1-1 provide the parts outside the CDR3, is EAGVTQFPSHSVIEKGQTVTLRCDPISGHDNLYWYRRVMGKEIKFLLHFVKESKQDESGMPNNRFLAERTGGTYSTLKVQPAELEDSGVYFCASSQDWNTEAFFGQGTRLTVV.

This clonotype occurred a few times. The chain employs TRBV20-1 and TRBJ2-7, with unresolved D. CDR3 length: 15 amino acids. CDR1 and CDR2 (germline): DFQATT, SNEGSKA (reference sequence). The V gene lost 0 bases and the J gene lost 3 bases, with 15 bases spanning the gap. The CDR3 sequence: CSARDQFKAFYEQYF. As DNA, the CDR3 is TGCAGTGCTAGAGACCAATTCAAGGCTTTCTACGAGCAGTACTTC.

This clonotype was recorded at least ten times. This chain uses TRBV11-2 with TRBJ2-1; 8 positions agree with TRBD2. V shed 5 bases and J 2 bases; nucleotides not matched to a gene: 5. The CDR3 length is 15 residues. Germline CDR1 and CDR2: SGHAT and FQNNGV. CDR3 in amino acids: CASSTRLAPYNEQFF. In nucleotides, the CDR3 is TGTGCCAGCAGCACCCGACTAGCGCCCTACAATGAGCAGTTCTTC. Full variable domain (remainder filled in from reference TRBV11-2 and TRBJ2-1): EAGVAQSPRYKIIEKRQSVAFWCNPISGHATLYWYQQILGQGPKLLIQFQNNGVVDDSQLPKDRFSAERLKGVDSTLKIQPAKLEDSAVYLCASSTRLAPYNEQFFGPGTRLTVL.

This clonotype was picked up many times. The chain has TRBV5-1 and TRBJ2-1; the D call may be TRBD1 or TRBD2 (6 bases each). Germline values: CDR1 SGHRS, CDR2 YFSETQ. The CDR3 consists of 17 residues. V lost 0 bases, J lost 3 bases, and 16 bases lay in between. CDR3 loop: CASSLAGGERVYNEQFF. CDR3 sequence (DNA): TGCGCCAGCAGCTTGGCCGGGGGCGAGCGAGTCTACAATGAGCAGTTCTTC.

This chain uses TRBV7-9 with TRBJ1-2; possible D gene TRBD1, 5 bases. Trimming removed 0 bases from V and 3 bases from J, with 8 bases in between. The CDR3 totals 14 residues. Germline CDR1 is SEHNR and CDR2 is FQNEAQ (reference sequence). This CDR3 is CASSLAGRDYGYTF. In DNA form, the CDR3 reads TGTGCCAGCAGCTTAGCGGGACGGGACTATGGCTACACCTTC.